This T cell receptor (beta chain) was observed in a study of blood T cell repertoires in COVID-19. About the research overall: Spain, Italy and the United States supplied samples that represented acute and convalescent COVID-19. The cDNA or gDNA used as material had been derived from T cells, B-cell-depleted T cells, or PBMCs.

Authors' methods: Amplification of reference gene primers was used by the study to estimate nucleated cell counts. Using immunoSEQ multiplex PCR, the repertoire was profiled, and TCRdb retains in-frame clones only, with some absent. The V and J calls and the clone size are those of that table, but D and trimming were determined from the DNA. This sample has approximately 110,000 clones, with around 89% found just once. Germline CDR1 is MNHEY and CDR2 is SMNVEV (reference sequence). V lost 5 bases and J lost 2; bases outside the gene matches: 3. This CDR3 region has 15 residues. This TCR was sampled from a woman aged 80 or over with acute or convalescent COVID-19. Material: peripheral blood. The chain has TRBV27 and TRBJ2-7, with TRBD2 matching 13 bases. CDR3 nucleotide sequence: TGTGCCAGCAGTACAACTAGCGGGGGGGCCTACGAGCAGTACTTC. It translates to CASSTTSGGAYEQYF.